What follows is one T cell receptor (beta chain) and its context. The sample comes from a study of control samples from healthy donors and cancer patients. The repertoire was sequenced with immunoSEQ multiplex PCR; TCRdb's copy has only in-frame clones and lacks some. The sample has fewer than 200,000 clones; roughly 90% are singletons. The CDR3 extends over 13 amino acids. Trimming shortened V by 0 bases and J by 6 bases, and 8 bases separated the two germline ends. Germline CDR1 and CDR2: SGHRS and YFSETQ. This receptor was taken from a woman between 50 and 59 years old in good health. Sequences were obtained from blood. The chain uses TRBV5-1 and TRBJ2-3; D might be TRBD1 (5 bases). This CDR3 is CASSLATDDTQYF. CDR3 nucleotide sequence: TGCGCCAGCAGCTTGGCGACAGATGATACGCAGTATTTT.